This TCR beta chain was found in a study of T-cell reconstitution after alpha-beta-depleted transplantation in children (dated by TCRdb to the mid-2010s). In the study overall: Using TCR repertoire profiling, the study quantitatively followed how T-cell immune reconstitution unfolded in children after TCRalphabeta/CD19-depleted allogeneic hematopoietic cell transplantation.

Receptor libraries were prepared by PCR. The sample was run on an Illumina HiSeq 2500. TCR library preparation used molecular barcoding, with unique molecular identifiers applied to normalize quantification of the TCRbeta repertoire. TCRdb cleaned the public reads at Q25 with fastp, built clones with MiXCR and kept in-frame beta chains. Rows are combined by CDR3 protein, so each entry shows the most common genes and DNA. Present in this sample are about 640,000 distinct CDR3 sequences, roughly 17% of which were seen just once. Jointly, the top ten make up 0.85% to 1.3% of the sample. A remark on this clonotype: This receptor's antigen is unknown. Base qualities were left out, and no much larger clone turns up one base away.

The V end loses 5 bases and the J end loses 1 base, and a stretch of 11 bases separates them. Including cysteine and phenylalanine, the CDR3 has 14 amino acids. Only the CDR3 DNA is retained, 42 bases long and in frame from the first base. The sequence links TRBV12-3 or TRBV12-4 to TRBJ2-5; the D gene is perhaps TRBD2, on 5 matching bases. Sample: PBMCs from the stem cell graft donor, taken from the stem cell graft. The origin of this receptor is a human donor who donated a stem cell graft to a child with acute myeloid leukemia. This receptor has the CDR3 CASSEGLVQETQYF. The DNA reads TGTGCCAGCAGTGAAGGACTGGTCCAAGAGACCCAGTACTTC.